What follows describes a single TCR beta chain. This clone has only one observation. There is no known antigen for this receptor. No qualities accompany the bases; no much larger clone lies one base away. The data are from a study of CD8+ T cells in alopecia areata listed by TCRdb under 2018. With regard to the full study: The study used high-throughput TCRbeta sequencing to examine T cell clonal expansion in alopecia areata, in both the C3H/HeJ mouse model and human patients. RNA was extracted with the PAXgene miRNA kit for fixed scalp, the miRNeasy kit for PBMCs, and the RNeasy kit for mouse skin. On the human side, TCRbeta sequencing was run on scalp tissue and on sorted CD4+ and CD8+ peripheral blood T cells from healthy controls and from alopecia areata patients with either patchy or totalis/universalis disease. TCRbeta CDR3 regions were amplified by immunoSEQ multiplex PCR using 35 Vbeta forward and 13 Jbeta reverse primers. Scalp clonality was compared among normal scalp (n=4), patchy alopecia areata scalp (n=8), and alopecia totalis/universalis scalp (n=8).

Scalp biopsies and blood samples were provided by unaffected controls. Human scalp biopsies went straight into PAXgene tissue containers for immediate fixation. Broad study findings and their caveats: Shared TCR sequences between patients were less evident than in mice, which may be partly attributable to HLA diversity in the patient population. Unlike mouse skin, where gammadelta T cells dominate, normal human skin contains resident alphabeta T cells that get sequenced too, which complicates analysis of the scalp TCR repertoire. Compared with normal scalp, lesional scalp had higher clonality and more expanded CD8+ clones, particularly in alopecia totalis/universalis, a pattern that suggests antigenic drive.

Library preparation used the immunoSEQ multiplex PCR assay. For TCR sequencing, RNA was extracted from every sample and reverse transcribed into cDNA to serve as template. SuperScript III was used for first-strand cDNA synthesis, primed with a 2:1 mix of oligo-dT and random hexamers. A synthetic immune receptor repertoire was used to gauge amplification bias, and whatever bias remained was removed computationally. Under the source paper's analysis protocol: Raw reads were preprocessed to remove errors, and CDR3 was defined according to IMGT conventions as the region from the conserved cysteine to phenylalanine. Clonality was computed by normalizing Shannon entropy by log2 of the number of productive unique TCRs and subtracting the result from 1. CD4 or CD8 identity of scalp clones was inferred by cross-referencing scalp TCRbeta sequences with sorted blood CD4 and CD8 repertoires. The source is immuneACCESS, and TCRdb retained only in-frame sequences with V and J called. Part of the clones is not carried over; for the studies checked, unresolved V genes explain less than half of this, and the remainder is unexplained. V and J calls and clone size come straight from that table; D and trimming were deduced from the DNA. This sample gives some 3,500 clones in total; about 71% of them show up just once. The ten largest account for 6.8% of the sample.

Based on the germline V gene, the CDR1 and CDR2 sequences are SNHLY and FYNNEI. Measured from the cysteine to the phenylalanine, the CDR3 is 12 residues long. Here the CDR3 DNA is all that survives: 36 bases in frame from base 1. V is cut by 6 bases and J by 5 bases, and the space between the germline ends is 11 bases. The sequence was collected from a human donor in good health. This receptor chain uses TRBV2 and TRBJ2-7, with no D gene named confidently. Specimen: skin. The DNA sequence is as follows: TGTGCCAGCAGGCTCTTACGGGACGAGCAGTACTTC. It encodes CASRLLRDEQYF.